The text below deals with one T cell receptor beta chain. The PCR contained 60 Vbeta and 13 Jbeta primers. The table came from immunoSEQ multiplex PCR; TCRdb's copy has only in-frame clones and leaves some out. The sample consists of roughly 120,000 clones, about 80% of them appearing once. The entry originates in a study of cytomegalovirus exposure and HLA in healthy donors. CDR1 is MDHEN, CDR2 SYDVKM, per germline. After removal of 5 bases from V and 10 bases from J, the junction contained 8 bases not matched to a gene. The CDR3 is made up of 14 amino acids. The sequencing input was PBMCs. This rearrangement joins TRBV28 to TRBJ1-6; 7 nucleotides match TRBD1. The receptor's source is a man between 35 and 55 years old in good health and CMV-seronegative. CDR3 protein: CASSPRQDRSPLHF. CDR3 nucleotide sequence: TGTGCCAGCAGTCCCCGACAGGACAGGTCACCCCTCCACTTT.